These T cell receptor beta chains were read from a single sample in a study of T-cell memory formation after mild COVID-19. TCRdb re-analysed the 5' RACE reads in MiXCR, keeping a single row per CDR3 protein. The sample yields roughly 260,000 distinct CDR3 sequences, around 17% seen once. The specimen sequenced was PBMCs or a T cell subset sorted from them (not recorded which). Receptor source: a man younger than 35 who had mild COVID-19 (a few samples of this study predate the infection). Cell type and time point are not known. CDR3s leave out the opening cysteine and the closing phenylalanine or tryptophan. The order of the fields is V gene, J gene, CDR3 length, CDR3 protein.

v_gene: TRBV5-1; j_gene: TRBJ2-5; len: 11; CDR3aa: ASSPDEGETQY
v_gene: TRBV12-3/TRBV12-4; j_gene: TRBJ2-5; len: 13; CDR3aa: ASSLGASVQETQY
v_gene: TRBV11-1; j_gene: TRBJ2-1; len: 14; CDR3aa: ASSFNGAPAYNEQF
v_gene: TRBV24-1; j_gene: TRBJ2-5; len: 12; CDR3aa: ATSEAGGRETQY
v_gene: TRBV6-1; j_gene: TRBJ2-1; len: 14; CDR3aa: ASSYLAGANYNEQF
v_gene: TRBV6-6; j_gene: TRBJ2-5; len: 12; CDR3aa: ASRVDRVRETQY
v_gene: TRBV2; j_gene: TRBJ1-5; len: 11; CDR3aa: ASSPREGQPQH
v_gene: TRBV20-1; j_gene: TRBJ2-3; len: 13; CDR3aa: SAIGLAEHTDTQY
v_gene: TRBV7-2; j_gene: TRBJ2-5; len: 15; CDR3aa: ASSFLYSGSWQETQY
v_gene: TRBV7-8; j_gene: TRBJ2-3; len: 16; CDR3aa: ASSLSPGGGASTDTQY
v_gene: TRBV4-2; j_gene: TRBJ2-7; len: 13; CDR3aa: ASSQELAGAYEQY
v_gene: TRBV24-1; j_gene: TRBJ2-3; len: 16; CDR3aa: ATSDFNQGAMIPDTQY
v_gene: TRBV7-2; j_gene: TRBJ1-1; len: 10; CDR3aa: ASSFGFTEAF
v_gene: TRBV12-3/TRBV12-4; j_gene: TRBJ2-3; len: 11; CDR3aa: ASSSGRGNTQY
v_gene: TRBV7-2; j_gene: TRBJ2-1; len: 11; CDR3aa: ASSFIAPNEQF
v_gene: TRBV7-2; j_gene: TRBJ1-1; len: 13; CDR3aa: ASSLTGRTNTEAF
v_gene: TRBV7-2; j_gene: TRBJ2-7; len: 12; CDR3aa: ASSPRDRGGEQY
v_gene: TRBV19; j_gene: TRBJ1-3; len: 12; CDR3aa: ASSIGNSGNTIY
v_gene: TRBV24-1; j_gene: TRBJ2-5; len: 12; CDR3aa: ATSRPGIQETQY
v_gene: TRBV18; j_gene: TRBJ2-2; len: 15; CDR3aa: ASSPGPGFSNTGELF
v_gene: TRBV5-1; j_gene: NA; len: 13; CDR3aa: ASSLGLAQSYEQY
v_gene: TRBV5-5; j_gene: TRBJ1-4; len: 11; CDR3aa: ASSLFRGEKLF
v_gene: TRBV7-2; j_gene: TRBJ1-5; len: 15; CDR3aa: ASSLAPGQGRNQPQH
v_gene: TRBV12-3/TRBV12-4; j_gene: TRBJ1-1; len: 12; CDR3aa: ASSLGRGRTEAF
v_gene: TRBV27; j_gene: TRBJ2-5; len: 12; CDR3aa: ASSSKPTRGTQY
v_gene: TRBV12-3/TRBV12-4; j_gene: TRBJ2-5; len: 11; CDR3aa: ASRGLGQETQY
v_gene: TRBV7-2; j_gene: TRBJ2-1; len: 12; CDR3aa: ASSPQGPVGEQF
v_gene: TRBV5-1; j_gene: TRBJ2-5; len: 13; CDR3aa: ASRVAGLQRETQY
v_gene: TRBV27; j_gene: TRBJ1-6; len: 12; CDR3aa: ASKTGLYNSPLH
v_gene: TRBV4-3; j_gene: TRBJ2-3; len: 13; CDR3aa: ASSQDWGRVDTQY
v_gene: TRBV3-1; j_gene: TRBJ1-4; len: 10; CDR3aa: ASSHPNEKLF
v_gene: TRBV5-4; j_gene: TRBJ2-1; len: 10; CDR3aa: ASSLTHNEQF
v_gene: TRBV5-1; j_gene: TRBJ2-1; len: 13; CDR3aa: ASSSGWGDYNEQF
v_gene: TRBV12-3/TRBV12-4; j_gene: TRBJ2-1; len: 15; CDR3aa: ASSLAAQGSSYNEQF
v_gene: TRBV20-1; j_gene: TRBJ1-2; len: 13; CDR3aa: NNTGQGEGYYGYT
v_gene: TRBV5-1; j_gene: TRBJ2-1; len: 11; CDR3aa: ASETGGDSEQF
v_gene: TRBV7-2; j_gene: TRBJ1-1; len: 11; CDR3aa: ASSLRDRVFPF
v_gene: TRBV5-1; j_gene: TRBJ2-1; len: 13; CDR3aa: ASGSDRGQFNEQF
v_gene: TRBV7-2; j_gene: TRBJ2-7; len: 14; CDR3aa: ASSLGRRHRDYEQY
v_gene: TRBV20-1; j_gene: TRBJ1-1; len: 12; CDR3aa: SARAGTVNTEAF
v_gene: TRBV5-1; j_gene: TRBJ2-2; len: 13; CDR3aa: ASSPLADGAGELF
v_gene: TRBV12-3/TRBV12-4; j_gene: TRBJ1-3; len: 12; CDR3aa: ASSLGNAGNTIY
v_gene: TRBV5-1; j_gene: TRBJ1-1; len: 19; CDR3aa: ASSLGQVRRSYLGLGTEAF
v_gene: TRBV2; j_gene: TRBJ1-5; len: 13; CDR3aa: ASRKGFSSNQPQH
v_gene: TRBV20-1; j_gene: TRBJ2-3; len: 13; CDR3aa: SATHTGGAIDTQY
v_gene: TRBV19; j_gene: TRBJ2-1; len: 12; CDR3aa: ASRGGLADNEQF
v_gene: TRBV28; j_gene: TRBJ2-3; len: 12; CDR3aa: ASSLGTGRDTQY
v_gene: TRBV11-2; j_gene: TRBJ1-2; len: 12; CDR3aa: ASSFTDRGADYT
v_gene: TRBV19; j_gene: TRBJ2-1; len: 11; CDR3aa: ASSTGPRDEQF